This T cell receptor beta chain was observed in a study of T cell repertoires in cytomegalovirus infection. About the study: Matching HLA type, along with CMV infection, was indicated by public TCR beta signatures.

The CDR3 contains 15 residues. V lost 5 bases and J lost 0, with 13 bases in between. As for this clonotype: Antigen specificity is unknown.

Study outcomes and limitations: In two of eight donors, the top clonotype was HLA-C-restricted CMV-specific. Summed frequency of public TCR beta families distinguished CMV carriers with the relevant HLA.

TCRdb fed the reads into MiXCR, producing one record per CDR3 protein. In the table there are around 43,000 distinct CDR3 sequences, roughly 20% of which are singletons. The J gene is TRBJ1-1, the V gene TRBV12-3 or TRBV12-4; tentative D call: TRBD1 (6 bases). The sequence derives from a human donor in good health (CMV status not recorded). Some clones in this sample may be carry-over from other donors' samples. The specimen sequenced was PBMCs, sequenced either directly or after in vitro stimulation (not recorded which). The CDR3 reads CASSPGETMNTEAFF. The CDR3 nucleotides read TGTGCCAGCAGTCCAGGGGAAACCATGAACACTGAAGCTTTCTTT.